This T cell receptor beta chain was captured by sequencing in a study of blood T cell repertoires in COVID-19. In the study overall: Acute-phase and convalescent COVID-19 samples originated in the United States, Italy and Spain. PBMCs, B-cell-depleted T cells, or T cells provided the cDNA or gDNA that made up the material.

Germline trimming cut 9 bases from V and 2 bases from J; bases unmatched to any gene: 8. CDR3 length: 14 amino acids. Germline values: CDR1 SNHLY, CDR2 FYNNEI. Data came from immunoSEQ multiplex PCR; TCRdb stores just in-frame clones and leaves some out. This sample has 150,000 or so clones, with 65% to 90% found just once. The chain recombines TRBV2 with TRBJ1-1; the match to TRBD1 covers 8 bases. Material for sequencing was peripheral blood. The clonotype was recovered from a woman between 40 and 55 years old with COVID-19, enrolled during active disease. Here the CDR3 reads CASVQQGENTEAFF. In DNA, the CDR3 is TGTGCCAGTGTACAACAGGGGGAAAACACTGAAGCTTTCTTT.